The rows below give T cell receptor beta chains drawn from one sample of a study of response to subunit inactivated influenza vaccine. One entry per CDR3 protein, called by TCRdb with MiXCR from the RT-PCR reads. The table has 590,000 or so distinct CDR3 sequences, 14% seen once. The sequences come from PBMCs from blood, collected approximately 15 days before vaccination. These receptors were obtained from a man aged 50 to 59 who received an inactivated influenza vaccine. Each CDR3 is given with its conserved first and last residue. Fields, in order: V gene, D gene, J gene, clone size, CDR3 DNA, CDR3 protein. The D gene is left open where the match is weak. For some rows the clone size is stated as once, few or many, or as a class when expanded; others skip it.

V gene: TRBV28; D gene: NA; J gene: TRBJ2-1; clone size: few; CDR3 DNA: TGTGCCAGCAGCCCCGAGGGGATGAAGCAGTTCTTC; CDR3 protein: CASSPEGMKQFF
V gene: TRBV20-1; D gene: TRBD1; J gene: TRBJ2-7; clone size: NA; CDR3 DNA: TGCAGTGCTAGAGGACGGACAGGGGCCGAGCAGTACTTC; CDR3 protein: CSARGRTGAEQYF
V gene: TRBV4-2; D gene: NA; J gene: TRBJ1-3; clone size: NA; CDR3 DNA: TGTGCCAGCAGCCAAGATATCGCCAGCTCTGGAAACACCATATATTTT; CDR3 protein: CASSQDIASSGNTIYF
V gene: TRBV25-1; D gene: NA; J gene: TRBJ2-1; clone size: NA; CDR3 DNA: TGTGCCAGCAGTGAAAAAAGTCTGGGCAATGAGCAGTTCTTC; CDR3 protein: CASSEKSLGNEQFF
V gene: TRBV18; D gene: TRBD1; J gene: TRBJ2-7; clone size: NA; CDR3 DNA: TGTGCCAGCGCGGGACAGGGCTCCTACGAGCAGTACTTC; CDR3 protein: CASAGQGSYEQYF
V gene: TRBV6-1; D gene: TRBD1; J gene: TRBJ1-4; clone size: few; CDR3 DNA: TGTGCCAGCAGATCACAACAACCGGGACAGGTGAATGAAAAACTGTTTTTT; CDR3 protein: CASRSQQPGQVNEKLFF
V gene: TRBV2; D gene: NA; J gene: TRBJ2-2; clone size: few; CDR3 DNA: TGTGCCAGCACAAAAGCCGCAGGGAAGAACACCGGGGAGCTGTTTTTT; CDR3 protein: CASTKAAGKNTGELFF
V gene: TRBV4-1; D gene: NA; J gene: TRBJ1-1; clone size: few; CDR3 DNA: TGCGCCAGCAGCCAAGATCATGGGGGAACTGAAGCTTTCTTT; CDR3 protein: CASSQDHGGTEAFF
V gene: TRBV11-2; D gene: TRBD2; J gene: TRBJ2-5; clone size: NA; CDR3 DNA: TGTGCCAGCAGCTTCCCGACCCTAGCGGGGGGCCAAGAGACCCAGTACTTC; CDR3 protein: CASSFPTLAGGQETQYF
V gene: TRBV7-6; D gene: TRBD1; J gene: TRBJ1-6; clone size: few; CDR3 DNA: TGTGCCAGCAGCTTAACGATCGGGACAGGTCCCTCGGGTTCACCCCTCCACTTT; CDR3 protein: CASSLTIGTGPSGSPLHF
V gene: TRBV28; D gene: NA; J gene: TRBJ2-2; clone size: few; CDR3 DNA: TGTGCCAGCAGTTTCCGACTTTACACCGGGGAGCTGTTTTTT; CDR3 protein: CASSFRLYTGELFF
V gene: TRBV9; D gene: NA; J gene: TRBJ2-5; clone size: NA; CDR3 DNA: TGTGCCAGCAGCGTAGGCATGGGGCAGCAAGAGACCCAGTACTTC; CDR3 protein: CASSVGMGQQETQYF
V gene: TRBV6-1; D gene: NA; J gene: TRBJ1-2; clone size: many; CDR3 DNA: TGTGCCAGCAGACACGAGGCAAGGAAGCGGGCTGGCTACACCTTC; CDR3 protein: CASRHEARKRAGYTF
V gene: TRBV3-1; D gene: NA; J gene: TRBJ1-2; clone size: many; CDR3 DNA: TGTGCCAGTCAGCCAAGTATCCGGGGTGGCTACACCTTC; CDR3 protein: CASQPSIRGGYTF
V gene: TRBV12-3/TRBV12-4; D gene: TRBD1; J gene: TRBJ2-3; clone size: few; CDR3 DNA: TGTGCCAGCAGGACAGGGACCACAGATACGCAGTATTTT; CDR3 protein: CASRTGTTDTQYF
V gene: TRBV12-3/TRBV12-4; D gene: NA; J gene: TRBJ2-2; clone size: few; CDR3 DNA: TGTGCCAGCAGTTTAGTGGGTGGCTTCGGGGAGCTGTTTTTT; CDR3 protein: CASSLVGGFGELFF
V gene: TRBV15; D gene: NA; J gene: TRBJ2-1; clone size: few; CDR3 DNA: TGTGCCACCAGCAGAGATCCGGCCGGGGTAGGCAATGAGCAGTTCTTC; CDR3 protein: CATSRDPAGVGNEQFF
V gene: TRBV20-1; D gene: TRBD2; J gene: TRBJ2-7; clone size: many; CDR3 DNA: TGCAGTGCTATTCCAAGGTCCCCTAGCGGGAGTCAATACGAGCAGTACTTC; CDR3 protein: CSAIPRSPSGSQYEQYF
V gene: TRBV20-1; D gene: TRBD1; J gene: TRBJ2-3; clone size: few; CDR3 DNA: TGCAGTGCTACCGGGACAGGGAGCGCAGATACGCAGTATTTT; CDR3 protein: CSATGTGSADTQYF
V gene: TRBV12-3/TRBV12-4; D gene: NA; J gene: TRBJ1-6; clone size: few; CDR3 DNA: TGTGCCAGCAGTTCCCATAATTCACCCCTCCACTTT; CDR3 protein: CASSSHNSPLHF
V gene: TRBV6-5; D gene: TRBD1; J gene: TRBJ1-3; clone size: NA; CDR3 DNA: TGTGCCAGCAGTTATTCTCCGGGACAGGGGTCTGGAAACACCATATATTTT; CDR3 protein: CASSYSPGQGSGNTIYF
V gene: TRBV28; D gene: TRBD2; J gene: TRBJ2-1; clone size: NA; CDR3 DNA: TGTGCCAGCAGTTCACCGGGACTAGCGGGGGGCAATGAGCAGTTCTTC; CDR3 protein: CASSSPGLAGGNEQFF
V gene: TRBV6-2/TRBV6-3; D gene: NA; J gene: TRBJ1-2; clone size: NA; CDR3 DNA: TGTGCCAGCAGTCCGAGGGGGTTTGTTAACTATGGCTACACCTTC; CDR3 protein: CASSPRGFVNYGYTF
V gene: TRBV28; D gene: NA; J gene: TRBJ2-3; clone size: NA; CDR3 DNA: TGTGCCAGCGCGACGTTCCCCCTCCGCGGGCGGGCGCAGTATTTT; CDR3 protein: CASATFPLRGRAQYF
V gene: TRBV2; D gene: TRBD2; J gene: TRBJ2-2; clone size: few; CDR3 DNA: TGTGCCAGCAGAGGGACTAGCGGGTTTAACACCGGGGAGCTGTTTTTT; CDR3 protein: CASRGTSGFNTGELFF
V gene: TRBV7-9; D gene: TRBD2; J gene: TRBJ2-5; clone size: NA; CDR3 DNA: TGTGCCAGCAGCTCCCCTAGCGGGGCAGAGACCCAGTACTTC; CDR3 protein: CASSSPSGAETQYF
V gene: TRBV5-1; D gene: NA; J gene: TRBJ2-7; clone size: few; CDR3 DNA: TGCGCCAGCAGCTTCGGGGGACAGACCTACGAGCAGTACTTC; CDR3 protein: CASSFGGQTYEQYF
V gene: TRBV2; D gene: NA; J gene: TRBJ2-4; clone size: few; CDR3 DNA: TGTGCCAGCAGTAACAGGGTGACTCCCAAAAACATTCAGTACTTC; CDR3 protein: CASSNRVTPKNIQYF
V gene: TRBV4-2; D gene: NA; J gene: TRBJ1-4; clone size: once; CDR3 DNA: TGTGCCAGCAGCCAAGATCTCGAACAGGTTGGAGATGAAAAACTGTTTTTT; CDR3 protein: CASSQDLEQVGDEKLFF
V gene: TRBV9; D gene: NA; J gene: TRBJ2-4; clone size: few; CDR3 DNA: TGTGCCAGCAGCGTAGATTTGTACAGACTTCTAGCCAAAAACATTCAGTACTTC; CDR3 protein: CASSVDLYRLLAKNIQYF
V gene: TRBV6-2/TRBV6-3; D gene: NA; J gene: TRBJ2-2; clone size: NA; CDR3 DNA: TGTGCCAGCAGTCAACGACAGACGAACACCGGGGAGCTGTTTTTT; CDR3 protein: CASSQRQTNTGELFF
V gene: TRBV10-2; D gene: NA; J gene: TRBJ2-6; clone size: many; CDR3 DNA: TGCGCCAGCAGTGACTCGACCTTTAGGTCTGGGGCCAACGTCCTGACTTTC; CDR3 protein: CASSDSTFRSGANVLTF
V gene: TRBV12-3/TRBV12-4; D gene: NA; J gene: TRBJ1-2; clone size: many; CDR3 DNA: TGTGCCAGCAGTTTATCGGGGCAGCCCTATGGCTACACCTTC; CDR3 protein: CASSLSGQPYGYTF
V gene: TRBV29-1; D gene: NA; J gene: TRBJ2-2; clone size: few; CDR3 DNA: TGCAGCGTTGTCTATGGTGGCGGGGAGCTGTTTTTT; CDR3 protein: CSVVYGGGELFF
V gene: TRBV6-5; D gene: TRBD1; J gene: TRBJ1-2; clone size: NA; CDR3 DNA: TGTGCCAGCAGTTACTCGACAGGGTCATACTATGGCTACACCTTC; CDR3 protein: CASSYSTGSYYGYTF
V gene: TRBV5-1; D gene: NA; J gene: TRBJ2-1; clone size: many; CDR3 DNA: TGCGCCAGCAGCCCACGGACAGACGGGCTTGGCGAGCAGTTCTTC; CDR3 protein: CASSPRTDGLGEQFF
V gene: TRBV7-6; D gene: NA; J gene: TRBJ2-3; clone size: few; CDR3 DNA: TGTGCCAGCAGCCACAACGCGGGTAATACGCAGTATTTT; CDR3 protein: CASSHNAGNTQYF
V gene: TRBV20-1; D gene: NA; J gene: TRBJ1-5; clone size: NA; CDR3 DNA: TGCAGTACCGTCGTGGGCAATCAGCCCCAGCATTTT; CDR3 protein: CSTVVGNQPQHF
V gene: TRBV11-2; D gene: NA; J gene: TRBJ2-6; clone size: few; CDR3 DNA: TGTGCCAGCAGCTTATATCCGGGGCAGAGTAGGGCTGGGGCCAACGTCCTGACTTTC; CDR3 protein: CASSLYPGQSRAGANVLTF
V gene: TRBV7-9; D gene: NA; J gene: TRBJ1-6; clone size: many; CDR3 DNA: TGTGCCAGCAGCTCCAGGGTAGGCTCACCCCTCCACTTT; CDR3 protein: CASSSRVGSPLHF
V gene: TRBV5-6; D gene: NA; J gene: TRBJ2-1; clone size: NA; CDR3 DNA: TGTGCCAGCAGCCCGAACGACGGGGGCTACAATGAGCAGTTCTTC; CDR3 protein: CASSPNDGGYNEQFF
V gene: TRBV7-2; D gene: NA; J gene: TRBJ2-4; clone size: many; CDR3 DNA: TGTGCCAGCAGCCCGGGATTAGCCAAAAACATTCAGTACTTC; CDR3 protein: CASSPGLAKNIQYF
V gene: TRBV20-1; D gene: NA; J gene: TRBJ2-3; clone size: NA; CDR3 DNA: TGCAGTGCTTTTGGAGGGGCAGGGTGGGGCACAGATACGCAGTATTTT; CDR3 protein: CSAFGGAGWGTDTQYF
V gene: TRBV9; D gene: NA; J gene: TRBJ2-1; clone size: few; CDR3 DNA: TGTGCCAGCAGCGCTGTCGGGGGCGGGTACAATGAGCAGTTCTTC; CDR3 protein: CASSAVGGGYNEQFF
V gene: TRBV20-1; D gene: NA; J gene: TRBJ2-5; clone size: NA; CDR3 DNA: TGCAGTGCTAGTGGTTTGGGGACCCAAGAGACCCAGTACTTC; CDR3 protein: CSASGLGTQETQYF
V gene: TRBV20-1; D gene: NA; J gene: TRBJ2-2; clone size: NA; CDR3 DNA: TGCAGTGCTACACCCCCAAACGTGCGCTCCGGGGAGCTGTTTTTT; CDR3 protein: CSATPPNVRSGELFF
V gene: TRBV7-2; D gene: NA; J gene: TRBJ1-2; clone size: NA; CDR3 DNA: TGTGCCAGCAGCTTTGAAGGCCTAGGAGCCAGCTATGGCTACACCTTC; CDR3 protein: CASSFEGLGASYGYTF
V gene: TRBV10-3; D gene: NA; J gene: TRBJ1-2; clone size: NA; CDR3 DNA: TGTGCCATCAGTGAGACAGGCGGGGGCTATGGCTACACCTTC; CDR3 protein: CAISETGGGYGYTF
V gene: TRBV7-8; D gene: TRBD1; J gene: TRBJ1-6; clone size: NA; CDR3 DNA: TGTGCCAGCATGAAGGGAGGGGGCTTTGGGAATTCACCCCTCCACTTT; CDR3 protein: CASMKGGGFGNSPLHF